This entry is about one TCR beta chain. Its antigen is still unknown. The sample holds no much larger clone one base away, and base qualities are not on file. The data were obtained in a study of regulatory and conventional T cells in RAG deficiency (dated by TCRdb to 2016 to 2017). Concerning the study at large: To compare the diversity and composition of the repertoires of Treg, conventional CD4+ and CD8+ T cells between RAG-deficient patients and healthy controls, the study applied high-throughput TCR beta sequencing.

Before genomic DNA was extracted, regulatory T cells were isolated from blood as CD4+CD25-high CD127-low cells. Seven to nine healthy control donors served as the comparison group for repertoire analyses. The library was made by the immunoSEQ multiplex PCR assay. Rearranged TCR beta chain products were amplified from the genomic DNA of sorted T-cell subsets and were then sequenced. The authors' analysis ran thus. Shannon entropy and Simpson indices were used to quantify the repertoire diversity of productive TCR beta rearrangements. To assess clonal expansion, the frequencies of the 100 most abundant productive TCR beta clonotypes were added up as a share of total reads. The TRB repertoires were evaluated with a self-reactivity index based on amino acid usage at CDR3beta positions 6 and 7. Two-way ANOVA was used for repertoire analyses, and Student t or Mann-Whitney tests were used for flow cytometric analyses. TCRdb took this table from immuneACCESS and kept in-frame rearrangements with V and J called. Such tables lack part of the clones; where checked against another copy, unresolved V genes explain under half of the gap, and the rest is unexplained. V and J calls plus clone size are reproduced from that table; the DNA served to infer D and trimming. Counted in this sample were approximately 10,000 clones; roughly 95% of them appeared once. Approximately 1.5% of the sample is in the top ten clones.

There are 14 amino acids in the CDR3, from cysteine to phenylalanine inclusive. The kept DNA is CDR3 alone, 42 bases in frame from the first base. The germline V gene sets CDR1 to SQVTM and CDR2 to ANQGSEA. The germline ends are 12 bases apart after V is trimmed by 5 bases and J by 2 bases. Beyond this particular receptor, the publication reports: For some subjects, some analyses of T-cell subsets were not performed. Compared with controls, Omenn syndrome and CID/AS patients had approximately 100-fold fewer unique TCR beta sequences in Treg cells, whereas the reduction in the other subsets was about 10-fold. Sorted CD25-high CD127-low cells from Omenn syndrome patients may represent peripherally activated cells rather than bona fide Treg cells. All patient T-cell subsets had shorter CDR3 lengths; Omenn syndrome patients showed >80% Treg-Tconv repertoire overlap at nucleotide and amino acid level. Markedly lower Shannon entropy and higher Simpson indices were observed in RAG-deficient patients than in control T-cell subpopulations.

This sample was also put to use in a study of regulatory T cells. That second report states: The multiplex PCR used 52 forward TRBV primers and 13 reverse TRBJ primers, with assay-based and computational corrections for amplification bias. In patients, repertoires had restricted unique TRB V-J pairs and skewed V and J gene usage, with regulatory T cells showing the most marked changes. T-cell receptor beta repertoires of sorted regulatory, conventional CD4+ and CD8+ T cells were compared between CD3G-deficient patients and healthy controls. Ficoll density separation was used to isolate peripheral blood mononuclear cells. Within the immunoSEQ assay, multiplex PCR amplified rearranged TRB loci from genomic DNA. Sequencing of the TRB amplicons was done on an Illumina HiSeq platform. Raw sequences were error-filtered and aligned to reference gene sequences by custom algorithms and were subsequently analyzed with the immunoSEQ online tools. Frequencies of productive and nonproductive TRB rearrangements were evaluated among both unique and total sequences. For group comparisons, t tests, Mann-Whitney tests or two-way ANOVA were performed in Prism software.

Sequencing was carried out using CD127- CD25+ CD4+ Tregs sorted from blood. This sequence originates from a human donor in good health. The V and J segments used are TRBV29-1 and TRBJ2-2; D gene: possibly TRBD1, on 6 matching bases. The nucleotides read TGCAGCGTTTCGGGACACTTTAACACCGGGGAGCTGTTTTTT. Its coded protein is CSVSGHFNTGELFF.